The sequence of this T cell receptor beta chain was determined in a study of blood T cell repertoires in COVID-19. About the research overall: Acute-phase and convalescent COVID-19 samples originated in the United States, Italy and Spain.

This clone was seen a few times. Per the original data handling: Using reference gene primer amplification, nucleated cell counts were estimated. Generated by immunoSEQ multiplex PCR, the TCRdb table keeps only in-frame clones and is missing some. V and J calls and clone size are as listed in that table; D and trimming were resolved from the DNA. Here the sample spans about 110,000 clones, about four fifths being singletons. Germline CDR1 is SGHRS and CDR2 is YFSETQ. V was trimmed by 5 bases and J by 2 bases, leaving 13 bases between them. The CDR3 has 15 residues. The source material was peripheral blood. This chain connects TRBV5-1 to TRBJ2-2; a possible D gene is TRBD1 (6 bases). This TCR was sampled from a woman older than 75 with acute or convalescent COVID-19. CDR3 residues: CASSTGQSNTGELFF. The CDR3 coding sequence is TGCGCCAGCAGTACTGGACAGTCAAACACCGGGGAGCTGTTTTTT.